Listed below are T cell receptor beta chains from one sample, sequenced in a study of T cell repertoires in cytomegalovirus infection. MiXCR, applied by TCRdb to the reads, yields one record per CDR3 protein. The sample lists some 300,000 distinct CDR3 sequences, about a tenth seen once, with approximately 2.4% in the top ten. The sequenced sample was PBMCs. Every receptor here comes from a human donor in good health (CMV status not recorded). Some clones in this sample may be carry-over from other donors' samples. Each CDR3 is given with its conserved first and last residue. Each record gives: CDR3 DNA, CDR3 protein, J gene, clone size, D gene, V gene. The D gene is left open where the match is weak. Rows may omit the clone size; those that give it use once, few, many or a size class.

CDR3 DNA: TGTGCCAGCTCACCAACGGCAGGGGGGAGGACTGAAGCTTTCTTT
CDR3 protein: CASSPTAGGRTEAFF
J gene: TRBJ1-1
clone size: .
D gene: TRBD1
V gene: TRBV18

CDR3 DNA: TGTGCCAGCAGCTTCCCGGCCCCCTACGAGCAGTACTTC
CDR3 protein: CASSFPAPYEQYF
J gene: TRBJ2-7
clone size: many
D gene: .
V gene: TRBV7-9

CDR3 DNA: TGTGCCAGCAGTTCCCCGGACAGGGGGCCCGTTGGAGCTTTCTTT
CDR3 protein: CASSSPDRGPVGAFF
J gene: TRBJ1-1
clone size: few
D gene: TRBD1
V gene: TRBV6-2/TRBV6-3

CDR3 DNA: TGTGCCAGCAGTGAGGGGATCGACAGGGGGTACACAGATACGCAGTATTTT
CDR3 protein: CASSEGIDRGYTDTQYF
J gene: TRBJ2-3
clone size: .
D gene: TRBD1
V gene: TRBV2

CDR3 DNA: TGCAGCGTTGAAGGACAGACTAATGAAAAACTGTTTTTT
CDR3 protein: CSVEGQTNEKLFF
J gene: TRBJ1-4
clone size: many
D gene: .
V gene: TRBV29-1

CDR3 DNA: TGTGCCAGCAGTTTGCAGGTTGAGCAGTTCTTC
CDR3 protein: CASSLQVEQFF
J gene: TRBJ2-1
clone size: many
D gene: .
V gene: TRBV28

CDR3 DNA: TGTGCCAGCAGCTCCCCGACAGGGGGCTATGGCTACACCTTC
CDR3 protein: CASSSPTGGYGYTF
J gene: TRBJ1-2
clone size: few
D gene: TRBD1
V gene: TRBV13

CDR3 DNA: TGTGCCAGTAGTACCGCCTTTGACAGGGAAGACGGCTACACCTTC
CDR3 protein: CASSTAFDREDGYTF
J gene: TRBJ1-2
clone size: many
D gene: TRBD1
V gene: TRBV19

CDR3 DNA: TGTGCCAGCAGCTTAGAGCCCAGGGAGACCCAGTACTTC
CDR3 protein: CASSLEPRETQYF
J gene: TRBJ2-5
clone size: many
D gene: .
V gene: TRBV7-2

CDR3 DNA: TGCAGTGCTAGGGAATCTGGAAAGGGCACAGATACGCAGTATTTT
CDR3 protein: CSARESGKGTDTQYF
J gene: TRBJ2-3
clone size: many
D gene: .
V gene: TRBV20-1

CDR3 DNA: TGTGCCAGCAGCTTATTTCCGATAGGGAGTGGGGGTTATGGCTACACCTTC
CDR3 protein: CASSLFPIGSGGYGYTF
J gene: TRBJ1-2
clone size: many
D gene: .
V gene: TRBV7-2

CDR3 DNA: TGTGCCAGCAGCAAGACAGGTCCCTTT
CDR3 protein: CASSKTGPF
J gene: TRBJ1-1
clone size: many
D gene: .
V gene: TRBV7-8

CDR3 DNA: TGCAGTGCTGGAGAGACTAGCGGAGTGGGTGAGCAGTTCTTC
CDR3 protein: CSAGETSGVGEQFF
J gene: TRBJ2-1
clone size: .
D gene: TRBD2
V gene: TRBV20-1

CDR3 DNA: TGTGCCAGCAGTTACTCGACCAGGGGGCACACCGGGGAGCTGTTTTTT
CDR3 protein: CASSYSTRGHTGELFF
J gene: TRBJ2-2
clone size: many
D gene: TRBD1
V gene: TRBV6-2/TRBV6-3

CDR3 DNA: TGCAGTGCTAGAAAATCGACGTCTACCTACAATGAGCAGTTCTTC
CDR3 protein: CSARKSTSTYNEQFF
J gene: TRBJ2-1
clone size: few
D gene: .
V gene: TRBV20-1

CDR3 DNA: TGTGCCAGCAGTTACCAGGAGGTTGAGGCGAGGCTGTTTTTT
CDR3 protein: CASSYQEVEARLFF
J gene: TRBJ2-2
clone size: many
D gene: .
V gene: TRBV6-5

CDR3 DNA: TGTGCCATCAGTGAGAGAGCCGACGAGCAGTACTTC
CDR3 protein: CAISERADEQYF
J gene: TRBJ2-7
clone size: many
D gene: .
V gene: TRBV10-3

CDR3 DNA: TGTGCCAGCAGTGAAACCATTACCGGGATGAACACTGAAGCTTTCTTT
CDR3 protein: CASSETITGMNTEAFF
J gene: TRBJ1-1
clone size: many
D gene: .
V gene: TRBV25-1

CDR3 DNA: TGTGCCACCAGTGATCCTAGGACAGGGGGGCACAATGAGCAGTTCTTC
CDR3 protein: CATSDPRTGGHNEQFF
J gene: TRBJ2-1
clone size: many
D gene: TRBD1
V gene: TRBV24-1